A single sample gave rise to the 23 T cell receptor beta chains below, sequenced in a study of blood T cells in healthy people across ages. The second PCR ran roughly 7 to 12 cycles with a sample-barcoded 5' primer and J-beta primers. TCRdb processed the 5' RACE reads anew with MiXCR; each CDR3 protein has one entry. The sample holds about 1.8 million distinct CDR3 sequences, about 50% seen once. The sample comprised blood. The receptors shown here come from a woman aged 40 to 50 in good health.

The table lists this clonotype with a few counts. This chain connects TRBV10-3 to TRBJ2-5, with D possibly being TRBD2 (6 bases). The germline V and J ends were trimmed by 4 bases and 5 bases, with 20 bases remaining between them. Germline lookup yields CDR1 ENHRY and CDR2 SYGVKD. The CDR3 is made up of 16 amino acids. CDR3 coding DNA: TGTGCCATCAGTGCCGCCCGGGACTTCCGTTCGGAGACCCAGTACTTC. This sequence encodes CAISAARDFRSETQYF.

This clonotype was observed a handful of times. The rearrangement joins TRBV6-1 to TRBJ2-1, with a tentative D call TRBD1 (6 bases). CDR3 length equals 16 residues. The germline V gene encodes CDR1 MNHNS and CDR2 SASEGT. The V end was cut by 3 bases, the J end by 2 bases, with 14 bases between. CDR3 loop: CASSDRDTHPYNEQFF. The CDR3 DNA is TGTGCCAGCAGTGACCGGGACACTCACCCCTACAATGAGCAGTTCTTC.

The chain combines TRBV7-2 with TRBJ2-5; D not certain. The V end was cut by 5 bases, the J end by 5 bases, with 15 bases between. Per germline, CDR1 SGHTA and CDR2 FQGNSA. This CDR3 is 14 amino acids long. The CDR3 sequence: CASSPPSDEETQYF. CDR3 nucleotides: TGTGCCAGCAGCCCTCCTTCCGACGAGGAGACCCAGTACTTC. The variable domain in full, with the rest retrieved from reference TRBV7-2 and TRBJ2-5, is GAGVSQSPSNKVTEKGKDVELRCDPISGHTALYWYRQSLGQGLEFLIYFQGNSAPDKSGLPSDRFSAERTGGSVSTLTIQRTQQEDSAVYLCASSPPSDEETQYFGPGTRLLVL.

This chain joins TRBV4-2 and TRBJ2-1; weak D call: TRBD1 (5 bases). The germline V and J ends were trimmed by 1 base and 8 bases, with 15 bases remaining between them. This CDR3 spans 15 amino acids. Germline CDR1 LGHNA, CDR2 YNFKEQ. The CDR3 bases are TGTGCCAGCAGCCAAGGACAACAGGAGCACGATGAGCAGTTCTTC. It yields the protein CASSQGQQEHDEQFF.

The chain uses TRBV7-3 and TRBJ1-5, with no clear D. The ends were cut back, 11 bases at V and 11 bases at J, with 19 bases in the middle. Germline V gene data show CDR1 as SGHTA and CDR2 as FQGTGA. CDR3 length equals 12 residues. CDR3 region: CAPEGCPKAQHF. CDR3 nucleotide sequence: TGTGCCCCCGAAGGCTGTCCTAAAGCCCAGCATTTT. The full variable domain, with the rest looked up from reference TRBV7-3 and TRBJ1-5, is GAGVSQTPSNKVTEKGKYVELRCDPISGHTALYWYRQSLGQGPEFLIYFQGTGAADDSGLPNDRFFAVRPEGSVSTLKIQRTERGDSAVYLCAPEGCPKAQHFGDGTRLSIL.

With regard to this clonotype: An end of the junction does not agree with germline; a read error may underlie this. The V call is TRBV5-1, the J call TRBJ2-5; 7 bases agree with TRBD1. The J call may not be correct, given that the DNA end is closer to TRBJ2-7. The CDR3 loop spans 14 amino acids. Germline CDR1 reads SGHRS; CDR2 reads YFSETQ. The CDR3 nucleotides read TGCGCCTGCAGCTTAAAGGGGGCCGCCGGCGAGCAGTACTTC. Encoded protein: CACSLKGAAGEQYF.

This chain joins TRBV7-6 and TRBJ2-5; 7 nucleotides line up with TRBD1. From germline, CDR1 is SGHVS and CDR2 FNYEAQ. The V and J ends lost 5 bases and 1 base, in that order; junction bases with no gene match: 10. This CDR3 region has 16 residues. The CDR3, as DNA: TGTGCCAGCAGCCCTGAGACAGGGTCTGTCCAAGAGACCCAGTACTTC. Protein sequence: CASSPETGSVQETQYF.

The chain joins TRBV28 to TRBJ2-4; D is perhaps TRBD1 or TRBD2 (6 bases each). Matching the DNA end better, TRBJ2-5 makes the J call doubtful. The germline V gene encodes CDR1 MDHEN and CDR2 SYDVKM. The CDR3 consists of 12 residues. CDR3 sequence: CASGGQLETQYF. DNA for the CDR3: TGTGCCAGCGGGGGGCAACTAGAGACCCAGTACTTC.

The chain combines TRBV4-3 with TRBJ2-1; TRBD2 agrees at 7 bases. V shed 4 bases, J shed 6 bases, and the junction held 9 bases outside the gene matches. This CDR3 contains 15 residues. The germline CDR1 and CDR2 sequences are LGHNA and YSLEER. CDR3 bases: TGCGCCAGCAGCCGAGGCGGGGGTCCCAGCAATGAGCAGTTCTTC. Its translation is CASSRGGGPSNEQFF.

The rearrangement links TRBV11-2 to TRBJ1-1; 7 bases are shared with TRBD1. V was clipped by 6 bases and J by 4 bases; unmatched bases: 8. CDR3 size: 14 residues. Germline CDR1 reads SGHAT; CDR2 reads FQNNGV. The CDR3 region is CASRQDQGVTEAFF. The CDR3 DNA reads TGTGCCAGCAGGCAAGACCAGGGGGTCACTGAAGCTTTCTTT.

This clonotype was picked up a small number of times. This chain uses TRBV5-6 with TRBJ2-3; tentative D call: TRBD1 (6 bases). The V and J ends lost 4 bases and 1 base respectively, with 16 bases between them. Germline CDR1 is SGHDT and CDR2 is YYEEEE. The CDR3 contains 16 residues. This CDR3 reads CASSQRRAGGTDTQYF. Here the CDR3 DNA reads TGTGCCAGCAGCCAACGACGTGCAGGGGGCACAGATACGCAGTATTTT.

This clonotype was found many times. The chain links TRBV7-2 to TRBJ2-5; no firm D call. There are 13 residues in the CDR3. The germline gives CDR1 SGHTA, CDR2 FQGNSA. V was pared by 5 bases and J by 5 bases, with 12 bases between. The CDR3 loop is CASSRSATETQYF. CDR3 sequence (DNA): TGTGCCAGCAGCCGTTCGGCTACCGAGACCCAGTACTTC.

The chain links TRBV24-1 to TRBJ2-5, with 9 bases identical to TRBD2. The CDR3 covers 17 residues. The germline V gene encodes CDR1 KGHDR and CDR2 SFDVKD. With V trimmed by 3 bases and J by 2 bases, 9 bases remained unmatched. Written as DNA, the CDR3 is TGTGCCACCAGTGATAGCCCCTTCCTAGCGGGACAAGAGACCCAGTACTTC. As protein: CATSDSPFLAGQETQYF.

The gene calls are TRBV4-3 and TRBJ1-2; 7 bases match TRBD1. CDR3 size: 15 residues. Germline CDR1 LGHNA, CDR2 YSLEER. Germline trimming cut 0 bases from V and 7 bases from J; bases unmatched to any gene: 8. The DNA for the CDR3 is TGCGCCAGCAGCCAAGATCCTATCGCAGGGGGTGGCTACACCTTC. This codes for CASSQDPIAGGGYTF.

This clonotype was observed a few times. The rearrangement uses TRBV5-1 and TRBJ2-1, with 9 bases fitting TRBD2. CDR3 size: 17 residues. CDR1 and CDR2 from the germline V gene are SGHRS and YFSETQ. V was pared by 4 bases and J by 8 bases, with 16 bases of the junction left unmatched. CDR3 nucleotides: TGCGCCAGCAGCCCCTGGCCTCCTGCGGGGGGGTCCGATGAGCAGTTCTTC. The encoded protein is CASSPWPPAGGSDEQFF.

This clonotype has a single count. V and J are TRBV5-4 and TRBJ2-6, with 8 bases identical to TRBD1. Germline values: CDR1 SGHNT, CDR2 YYREEE (reference sequence). This CDR3 region has 18 residues. Trimming cost V 2 bases and J 1 base; bases outside gene matches: 8. CDR3 loop: CASSLIGRGQSGANVLTF. Written as DNA, the CDR3 is TGTGCCAGCAGCTTAATCGGCAGGGGGCAATCTGGGGCCAACGTCCTGACTTTC. The variable domain in full, with the rest retrieved from reference TRBV5-4 and TRBJ2-6, is ETGVTQSPTHLIKTRGQQVTLRCSSQSGHNTVSWYQQALGQGPQFIFQYYREEENGRGNFPPRFSGLQFPNYSSELNVNALELDDSALYLCASSLIGRGQSGANVLTFGAGSRLTVL.

With regard to this clonotype: The junction differs from germline at one of its ends, possibly a read error. V is TRBV7-2 and J is TRBJ2-7; D perhaps matches TRBD1 (6 bases). Germline lookup yields CDR1 SGHTA and CDR2 FQGNSA. This CDR3 has 14 residues. CDR3 DNA sequence: TGTGCCAGCAGCCCCCGGGACACCTCCTACGAGCGGTACTTC. This sequence encodes CASSPRDTSYERYF. Full variable domain (missing parts from reference TRBV7-2 and TRBJ2-7): GAGVSQSPSNKVTEKGKDVELRCDPISGHTALYWYRQSLGQGLEFLIYFQGNSAPDKSGLPSDRFSAERTGGSVSTLTIQRTQQEDSAVYLCASSPRDTSYERYFGPGTRLTVT.

V is TRBV29-1 and J is TRBJ2-1; tentatively, D is TRBD2 (6 bases). The J call is doubtful: the DNA matches TRBJ2-7 better. The CDR3 runs to 11 residues. The germline V gene encodes CDR1 SQVTM and CDR2 ANQGSEA. The CDR3 DNA is TGCAGCGTGACTAGTGGGTACGAGCAGTACTTC. This sequence encodes CSVTSGYEQYF.

This chain links TRBV12-3 or TRBV12-4 with TRBJ1-4; the D gene is possibly TRBD1 (6 bases). Trimming removed 6 bases at V and 3 bases at J, with 11 bases between. The length of the CDR3 is 14 residues. CDR3 sequence (DNA): TGTGCCAGCAGCAAACAGGGCCCTAATGAAAAACTGTTTTTT. Translating gives CASSKQGPNEKLFF.

This chain connects TRBV4-2 to TRBJ1-6, with TRBD1 matching over 7 bases. Germline V lookup: CDR1 LGHNA, CDR2 YNFKEQ. The CDR3 has 19 residues. V was clipped by 6 bases and J by 5 bases; unmatched bases: 19. For the CDR3, the DNA is TGTGCCAGCAGTATCCCAAGGACTCAAGGGGGCTTCAATAATTCACCCCTCCACTTT. Its translation is CASSIPRTQGGFNNSPLHF.

The chain joins TRBV11-1 to TRBJ2-5, with 10 bases identical to TRBD2. Per germline, CDR1 SGHAT and CDR2 FQDESV (reference sequence). Losses at the gene ends were 6 bases for V and 5 bases for J; bases not matched to a gene: 9. The CDR3 has 15 residues. DNA of the CDR3: TGTGCCAGCAGAGGAGCGGGGGGGCCGGTTGAGACCCAGTACTTC. Translated: CASRGAGGPVETQYF.

The sample holds a few counts of this clonotype. The chain employs TRBV20-1 and TRBJ1-2; D unresolved. This CDR3 spans 8 amino acids. Germline V gene lookup returns CDR1 DFQATT and CDR2 SNEGSKA (reference sequence). DNA of the CDR3: TGCAGAGTAGGTGGCTACACCTTC. Translating it yields CRVGGYTF.

This chain uses TRBV3-1 with TRBJ1-2, with D perhaps matching TRBD1 (5 bases). Looked up from germline, CDR1 is LGHDT and CDR2 is YNNKEL (reference sequence). The CDR3 consists of 18 residues. Trimming stripped 4 bases from V and 0 bases from J, with 21 bases between. CDR3 bases: TGTGCCAGCAGCCCACGACAGAGGGCTTCTATAGCTAACTATGGCTACACCTTC. Its translation: CASSPRQRASIANYGYTF.